The clone carrying this T cell receptor beta chain was detected only a few times. This CDR3 has 13 amino acids. Germline CDR1 SEHNR, CDR2 FQNEAQ (reference sequence). The junction had 1 base not matched to a gene; V was cut back by 4 bases and J by 2 bases. Repertoires were generated with immunoSEQ multiplex PCR, while TCRdb's copy carries only in-frame clones and drops some. This sample carries more than 95,000 clones, about 80% of them seen once, and the ten largest clones take roughly 29%. The record originates from a study of blood T cell repertoires in COVID-19. Study-wide context: From T cells, B-cell-depleted T cells, or PBMCs came the material, which was cDNA or gDNA.

The sequence was collected from a man between 60 and 70 years old with acute or convalescent COVID-19. What was sequenced was peripheral blood. The chain couples TRBV7-9 to TRBJ1-1; TRBD1 matches 7 bases. CDR3 residues: CASSYRGNTEAFF. CDR3 nucleotides: TGTGCCAGCAGCTACAGGGGTAACACTGAAGCTTTCTTT.